This entry lists 27 T cell receptor beta chains sequenced from one sample in a study of blood T cells in healthy people across ages. A J-beta primer mix and a sample-barcoded 5' primer were used in a second PCR of roughly 6 to 12 cycles. MiXCR, applied by TCRdb to the 5' RACE reads, yields one record per CDR3 protein. The repertoire includes about 1 million distinct CDR3 sequences, 40% to 55% of them detected once, and about 19% sits in the top ten. The sequencing input was blood. Receptor source: a woman in her fifties or sixties in good health.

This sequence joins TRBV12-3 or TRBV12-4 and TRBJ2-5; D gene unclear. This CDR3 spans 13 amino acids. Trimming removed 8 bases from V and 0 bases from J, with 10 bases in between. CDR3 DNA: TGTGCCAGCGGTACGACCTACCAAGAGACCCAGTACTTC. It specifies CASGTTYQETQYF.

The chain recombines TRBV10-3 with TRBJ2-1; D may be TRBD2 (6 bases). V gave up 5 bases and J gave up 7 bases, with 15 bases separating them. The germline V gene has CDR1 ENHRY and CDR2 SYGVKD. This CDR3 is 14 amino acids long. CDR3 in DNA: TGTGCCATCAGTAAAGACGGCGGGAAGAATGAGCAGTTCTTC. Translation gives CAISKDGGKNEQFF.

The chain joins TRBV27 to TRBJ2-1; 8 nucleotides align to TRBD2. V trimming: 5 bases; J trimming: 5 bases; junction bases outside the gene matches: 14. In germline, CDR1 is MNHEY, CDR2 SMNVEV (reference sequence). The CDR3 is 17 residues long. The DNA for the CDR3 is TGTGCCAGCAGTCTCCAGTCGGGACTAGTCTTAAACAATGAGCAGTTCTTC. This codes for CASSLQSGLVLNNEQFF.

As for this clonotype: At one end, the junction sequence differs from germline, possibly due to a read error. The rearrangement joins TRBV27 to TRBJ2-7, with TRBD2 matching 7 bases. Germline assignment: CDR1 MNHEY and CDR2 SMNVEV (reference sequence). The CDR3 runs 16 residues. The CDR3 spells CAGSELTGTNPYEQYF. The CDR3 DNA reads TGTGCCGGCAGTGAATTAACCGGGACTAACCCCTACGAGCAGTACTTC.

The sample holds many counts of this clonotype. This chain connects TRBV7-2 to TRBJ2-7; D may be TRBD2 (5 bases). The CDR3 runs to 15 residues. Trimming took off 4 bases at V and 2 bases at J, with 15 bases between the two ends. The germline V gene encodes CDR1 SGHTA and CDR2 FQGNSA. The CDR3 DNA follows: TGTGCCAGCAGCTCCACCGGACTTTACACCTACGAGCAGTACTTC. Translating it yields CASSSTGLYTYEQYF.

This clonotype was seen ten or more times. This rearrangement joins TRBV5-1 to TRBJ1-2; D is ambiguous. Germline CDR1 SGHRS, CDR2 YFSETQ. V was shortened by 3 bases and J by 2 bases, with 8 bases between the two germline ends. The length of the CDR3 is 13 residues. CDR3 loop: CASSSPGNYGYTF. The CDR3 DNA reads as TGCGCCAGCAGCTCTCCAGGAAACTATGGCTACACCTTC. Based on the CDR3 plus reference TRBV5-1 and TRBJ1-2, the full variable domain is KAGVTQTPRYLIKTRGQQVTLSCSPISGHRSVSWYQQTPGQGLQFLFEYFSETQRNKGNFPGRFSGRQFSNSRSEMNVSTLELGDSALYLCASSSPGNYGYTFGSGTRLTVV.

Here the CDR3 reads CSVEIGGGWYNEQFF. The CDR3 DNA sequence: TGCAGCGTTGAAATTGGTGGGGGCTGGTACAATGAGCAGTTCTTC. The chain has TRBV29-1 and TRBJ2-1, with D perhaps TRBD1 (6 bases). The V gene's germline CDR1 is SQVTM and CDR2 ANQGSEA. The CDR3 loop spans 15 amino acids. Trimming left V 2 bases short and J 4 bases short, with 15 bases between.

This clonotype appeared a few times. V and J are TRBV4-2 and TRBJ1-1, with D possibly matching TRBD1 (6 bases). The CDR3 runs 17 residues. Trimming left V 4 bases short and J 4 bases short, with 22 bases between. Germline V gives CDR1 LGHNA, CDR2 YNFKEQ. CDR3 amino acids: CASSPQGRLGGGTEAFF. DNA for the CDR3: TGTGCCAGCAGCCCTCAGGGGAGGTTGGGTGGAGGCACTGAAGCTTTCTTT.

This clonotype occurred many times. The V gene is TRBV10-3, the J gene TRBJ2-7, with D perhaps TRBD1 (6 bases). The CDR3 sequence is 12 residues long. The V end lost 11 bases, the J end lost 3 bases, and 14 bases lay between the germline ends. From germline, CDR1 is ENHRY and CDR2 SYGVKD. CDR3 nucleotides: TGTGCCCATGCAGTAGGGGGCTACGAGCAGTACTTC. Translation: CAHAVGGYEQYF.

The chain couples TRBV2 to TRBJ2-1; D not resolved. The J call could be wrong; TRBJ2-7 is a better fit for the DNA end. The CDR3 is 14 amino acids. CDR1 SNHLY and CDR2 FYNNEI come from the germline V gene. This CDR3 reads CASSEARATNEQYF. The CDR3, as DNA: TGTGCCAGCAGTGAAGCGCGCGCTACCAATGAGCAGTACTTC.

The J gene is TRBJ2-7, the V gene TRBV14; perhaps TRBD1 as D (6 bases). Germline CDR1 SGHDN, CDR2 FVKESK. CDR3 length: 16 amino acids. V lost 0 bases, J lost 2 bases, and 14 bases lay in between. This CDR3 is CASSQEVRTAPYEQYF. The CDR3 nucleotides are TGTGCCAGCAGCCAAGAAGTTCGGACAGCCCCCTACGAGCAGTACTTC. Based on the CDR3 plus reference TRBV14 and TRBJ2-7, the full variable domain is EAGVTQFPSHSVIEKGQTVTLRCDPISGHDNLYWYRRVMGKEIKFLLHFVKESKQDESGMPNNRFLAERTGGTYSTLKVQPAELEDSGVYFCASSQEVRTAPYEQYFGPGTRLTVT.

This rearrangement joins TRBV5-6 to TRBJ1-1; maybe TRBD1 (5 bases). CDR1 and CDR2 (germline): SGHDT, YYEEEE. Trimming took off 2 bases at V and 2 bases at J, with 10 bases between the two ends. The CDR3 loop spans 14 amino acids. Here the CDR3 DNA reads TGTGCCAGCAGCTTCCCCCAGGGTAACACTGAAGCTTTCTTT. This sequence encodes CASSFPQGNTEAFF.

V is TRBV4-2 and J is TRBJ2-4, with no clear D. V gave up 0 bases and J gave up 0 bases, with 12 bases separating them. CDR3 length: 17 residues. CDR1 is LGHNA, CDR2 YNFKEQ, per germline. CDR3 DNA: TGTGCCAGCAGCCAAGAAGCTAGGTCTCTAGCCAAAAACATTCAGTACTTC. Translated: CASSQEARSLAKNIQYF.

The chain has TRBV3-1 and TRBJ2-5; possible D gene TRBD2, 5 bases. Germline-derived CDR1 and CDR2 are LGHDT and YNNKEL (reference sequence). This CDR3 has 13 residues. Between the trimmed V and J ends, which lost 1 base and 11 bases, there was a span of 14 bases. The CDR3 DNA follows: TGTGCCAGCAGCCAAGGCGTAGTTGGGGAGCAGTACTTC. Its translation: CASSQGVVGEQYF.

The rearrangement links TRBV28 to TRBJ2-6; D perhaps matches TRBD2 (7 bases). Germline-derived CDR1 and CDR2 are MDHEN and SYDVKM. The CDR3 extends over 14 amino acids. Between the trimmed V and J ends, which lost 5 bases and 5 bases, there was a span of 10 bases. CDR3 bases: TGTGCCAGCAGTGGGGGGGCCTGGGCCAACGTCCTGACTTTC. Protein: CASSGGAWANVLTF.

This clonotype was detected only a few times. The chain couples TRBV6-6 to TRBJ2-7; no firm D call. This CDR3 is 13 amino acids long. V lost 4 bases and J lost 3, with 10 bases in between. CDR1 and CDR2 (germline): MNHNY, SVGAGI (reference sequence). The CDR3 region has the DNA TGTGCCAGCAGTTGGCAGCCATTCTACGAGCAGTACTTC. Protein sequence: CASSWQPFYEQYF.

This clonotype was counted a few times. The genes are TRBV7-4 and TRBJ2-7, with D possibly being TRBD1 (6 bases). The germline V gene has CDR1 SGHVT and CDR2 SQSDAQ. Trimming pared 2 bases from V and 5 bases from J, leaving 10 bases between. The CDR3 contains 13 residues. CDR3 region: CASSLIRGNEQYF. Written as DNA, the CDR3 is TGTGCCAGCAGCTTAATTAGGGGGAACGAGCAGTACTTC. Combining the CDR3 with reference TRBV7-4 and TRBJ2-7 gives the whole variable domain GAGVSQSPRYKVAKRGRDVALRCDSISGHVTLYWYRQTLGQGSEVLTYSQSDAQRDKSGRPSGRFSAERPERSVSTLKIQRTEQGDSAVYLCASSLIRGNEQYFGPGTRLTVT.

The chain carries TRBV15 and TRBJ2-7, with D possibly TRBD2 on 5 matching bases. CDR1 is LNHNV, CDR2 YYDKDF, per germline (reference sequence). The CDR3 consists of 15 residues. Between the trimmed V and J ends, which lost 3 bases and 4 bases, there was a span of 16 bases. The CDR3: CATSSAPVRGYEQYF. The CDR3 coding sequence is TGTGCCACCAGCAGTGCCCCGGTCCGGGGTTACGAGCAGTACTTC. The entire variable domain, with the rest obtained from reference TRBV15 and TRBJ2-7, is as follows: DAMVIQNPRYQVTQFGKPVTLSCSQTLNHNVMYWYQQKSSQAPKLLFHYYDKDFNNEADTPDNFQSRRPNTSFCFLDIRSPGLGDTAMYLCATSSAPVRGYEQYFGPGTRLTVT.

This clonotype has just a few counts. The chain combines TRBV7-3 with TRBJ2-5; no firm D call. The J call is in doubt because the DNA end fits TRBJ2-7 better. CDR3 length: 13 residues. Germline V gene data show CDR1 as SGHTA and CDR2 as FQGTGA. The CDR3 is CASSPFAQIEQYF. The CDR3 DNA reads TGTGCCAGCAGCCCTTTTGCACAGATCGAGCAGTACTTC.

This chain connects TRBV7-9 to TRBJ2-1; no firm D call. With 1 base removed from V and 7 bases from J, the gap between germline ends came to 8 bases. There are 13 residues in the CDR3. Germline loops: CDR1 SEHNR, CDR2 FQNEAQ (reference sequence). CDR3 sequence reads: CASSLGSGNEQFF. For the CDR3, the DNA is TGTGCCAGCAGCTTAGGCTCCGGGAATGAGCAGTTCTTC. The full variable domain, its missing parts supplied by reference TRBV7-9 and TRBJ2-1, is DTGVSQNPRHKITKRGQNVTFRCDPISEHNRLYWYRQTLGQGPEFLTYFQNEAQLEKSRLLSDRFSAERPKGSFSTLEIQRTEQGDSAMYLCASSLGSGNEQFFGPGTRLTVL.

This clonotype was seen at least ten times. The genes are TRBV20-1 and TRBJ2-3; 13 nucleotides match TRBD2. Per the germline V gene, CDR1 is DFQATT and CDR2 is SNEGSKA (reference sequence). The V gene end was trimmed by 3 bases and the J gene end by 7 bases; junction bases not matched to a gene: 10. CDR3 length equals 16 residues. CDR3 sequence: CSARGTTSGRINTQYF. In DNA form, the CDR3 reads TGCAGTGCTAGGGGTACGACTAGCGGGAGGATCAATACGCAGTATTTT.

In its sample, this clonotype was seen many times. The chain carries TRBV10-3 and TRBJ2-5; 7 bases agree with TRBD2. The CDR3 length is 14 residues. CDR1 and CDR2 from the germline V gene are ENHRY and SYGVKD. V lost 7 bases and J lost 3; bases outside the gene matches: 8. CDR3 sequence (DNA): TGTGCCATCAACACGGGAGGCATTAAAGAGACCCAGTACTTC. Translating it yields CAINTGGIKETQYF.

The rearrangement links TRBV6-2 or TRBV6-3 to TRBJ1-1; unclear D gene. V shed 6 bases and J shed 3 bases, with 14 bases lying between them. CDR3 length: 14 amino acids. Germline-derived CDR1 and CDR2 are MNHEY and SVGEGT. The CDR3 is CASRDPGAHTEAFF. DNA for the CDR3: TGTGCCAGCAGGGACCCGGGAGCTCACACTGAAGCTTTCTTT.

At least ten counts were recorded for this clonotype. The V and J genes are TRBV4-1 and TRBJ2-4; 8 nucleotides align to TRBD2. The germline V gene encodes CDR1 MGHRA and CDR2 YSYEKL. The CDR3 covers 15 residues. V shed 4 bases, J shed 3 bases, and the junction held 5 bases outside the gene matches. The CDR3 spells CASSPVGGGKNIQYF. CDR3 bases: TGCGCCAGCAGCCCTGTCGGGGGGGGCAAAAACATTCAGTACTTC.

The table lists this clonotype with many counts. Germline and junction disagree at one end, which may indicate a read error. The V call is TRBV18, the J call TRBJ2-7; 8 nucleotides align to TRBD1. Germline V gene data show CDR1 as KGHSH and CDR2 as LQKENI. The CDR3 runs 13 residues. For the CDR3, the DNA is TGCGCCAGCAGCCCAGGACAGGGTGACGAGCAGTACTTC. It specifies CASSPGQGDEQYF.

The chain recombines TRBV20-1 with TRBJ2-1; D not resolved. The CDR3 covers 13 residues. The V and J ends lost 3 bases and 0 bases respectively, with 6 bases between them. From germline, CDR1 is DFQATT and CDR2 SNEGSKA (reference sequence). CDR3 DNA: TGCAGTGCTAGCGGGCCCTCCTACAATGAGCAGTTCTTC. It yields the protein CSASGPSYNEQFF.

The chain links TRBV5-1 to TRBJ2-3, with D possibly being TRBD2 (6 bases). Germline V gives CDR1 SGHRS, CDR2 YFSETQ. The CDR3 has 13 residues. Trimming pared 9 bases from V and 2 bases from J, leaving 13 bases between. CDR3 DNA: TGCGCCACTCGGGCGGGAAACACAGATACGCAGTATTTT. It codes for CATRAGNTDTQYF.